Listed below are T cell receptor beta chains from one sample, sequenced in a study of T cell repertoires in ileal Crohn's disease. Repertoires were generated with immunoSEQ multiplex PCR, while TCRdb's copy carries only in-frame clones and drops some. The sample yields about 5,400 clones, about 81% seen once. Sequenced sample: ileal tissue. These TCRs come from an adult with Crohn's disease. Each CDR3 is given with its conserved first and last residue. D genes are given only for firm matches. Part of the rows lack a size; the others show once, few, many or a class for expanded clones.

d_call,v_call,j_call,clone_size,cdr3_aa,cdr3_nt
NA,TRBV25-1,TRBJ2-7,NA,CASTGNSYEQYF,TGTGCCAGCACAGGCAACTCCTACGAGCAGTACTTC
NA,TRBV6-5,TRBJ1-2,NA,CASTELGQYYGYTF,TGTGCCAGCACCGAACTTGGGCAGTACTATGGCTACACCTTC
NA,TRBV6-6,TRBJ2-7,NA,CASSSRTVSYEQYF,TGTGCCAGCAGTTCCCGGACGGTATCCTACGAGCAGTACTTC
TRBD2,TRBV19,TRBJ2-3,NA,CASSTRTSGRGSTDTQYF,TGTGCCAGTAGTACCCGGACTAGCGGGAGAGGCAGCACAGATACGCAGTATTTT
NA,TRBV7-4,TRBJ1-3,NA,CASSFGRVGGNTIYF,TGTGCCAGCAGCTTTGGCAGGGTAGGTGGAAACACCATATATTTT
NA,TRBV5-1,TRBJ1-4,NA,CASSSDTRGEEKLFF,TGCGCCAGCAGCTCGGATACCAGAGGGGAAGAAAAACTGTTTTTT
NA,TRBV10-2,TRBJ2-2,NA,CASTDWNTGELFF,TGCGCCAGCACGGACTGGAACACCGGGGAGCTGTTTTTT
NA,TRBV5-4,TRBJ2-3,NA,CASSLGPTDTQYF,TGTGCCAGCAGCTTGGGCCCCACAGATACGCAGTATTTT
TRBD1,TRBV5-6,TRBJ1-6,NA,CASSFRPGTGSSYNSPLHF,TGTGCCAGCAGCTTTCGTCCCGGGACAGGGAGCTCCTATAATTCACCCCTCCACTTT
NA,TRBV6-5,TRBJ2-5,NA,CASTDLALGETQYF,TGTGCCAGTACCGACCTAGCCCTTGGTGAGACCCAGTACTTC
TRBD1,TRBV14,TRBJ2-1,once,CASSQLGAGGDEQFF,TGTGCCAGCAGCCAACTAGGGGCAGGGGGAGATGAGCAGTTCTTC
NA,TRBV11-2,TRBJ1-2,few,CASSLSPLYGYTF,TGTGCCAGCAGCTTATCGCCCCTCTATGGCTACACCTTC
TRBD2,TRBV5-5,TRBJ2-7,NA,CASSLYKTSGATYEQYF,TGTGCCAGCAGCCTATATAAGACTAGCGGGGCCACCTACGAGCAGTACTTC
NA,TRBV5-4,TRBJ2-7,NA,CASSLYDGSVEQYF,TGTGCCAGCAGCTTGTACGACGGGTCGGTGGAGCAGTACTTC
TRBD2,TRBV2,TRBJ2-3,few,CASSEGVAGGRADTQYF,TGTGCCAGCAGTGAGGGGGTAGCGGGAGGGCGGGCAGATACGCAGTATTTT
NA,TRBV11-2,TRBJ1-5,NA,CASSPGNSNQPQHF,TGTGCCAGCAGCCCGGGGAATAGCAATCAGCCCCAGCATTTT
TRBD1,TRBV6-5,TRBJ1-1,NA,CASRSRDSYTEAFF,TGTGCCAGCAGGTCCCGGGACAGCTACACTGAAGCTTTCTTT